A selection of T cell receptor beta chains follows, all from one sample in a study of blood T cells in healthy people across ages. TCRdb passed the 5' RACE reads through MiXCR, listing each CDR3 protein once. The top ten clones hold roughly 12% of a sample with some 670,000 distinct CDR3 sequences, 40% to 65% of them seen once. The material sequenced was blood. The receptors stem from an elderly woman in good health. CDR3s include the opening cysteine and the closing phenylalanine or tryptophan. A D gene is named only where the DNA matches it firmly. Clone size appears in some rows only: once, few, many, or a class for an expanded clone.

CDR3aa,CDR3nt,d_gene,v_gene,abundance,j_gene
CATSDSLGPGGNEQFF,TGTGCCACCAGTGATTCCCTGGGGCCAGGGGGTAATGAGCAGTTCTTC,TRBD1,TRBV24-1,many,TRBJ2-1
CASSLGPGYNEQFF,TGTGCCAGCAGCTTAGGACCGGGCTACAATGAGCAGTTCTTC,NA,TRBV9,many,TRBJ2-1
CASSLQAGGTDTQYF,TGTGCCAGCAGCTTACAAGCGGGGGGGACAGATACGCAGTATTTT,TRBD2,TRBV7-2,many,TRBJ2-3
CASSLRGADEAFF,TGTGCCAGCAGCCTAAGGGGAGCAGATGAAGCTTTCTTT,NA,TRBV7-3,many,TRBJ1-1
CAIAAGEGADTQYF,TGTGCCATCGCCGCGGGAGAAGGGGCAGATACGCAGTATTTT,TRBD2,TRBV10-3,few,TRBJ2-3
CAGSIPRSGETQYF,TGTGCCGGCAGCATACCCCGGAGTGGAGAGACCCAGTACTTC,NA,TRBV28,few,TRBJ2-5
CASSPEAENTEAFF,TGTGCCAGCAGCCCCGAGGCGGAAAACACTGAAGCTTTCTTT,NA,TRBV11-2,NA,TRBJ1-1
CASFPLAGNIQYF,TGTGCCAGCTTTCCCTTGGCGGGAAACATTCAGTACTTC,NA,TRBV2,NA,TRBJ2-4
CATSDSGEAFF,TGTGCCACCAGTGATTCTGGAGAAGCTTTCTTT,NA,TRBV24-1,NA,TRBJ1-1
CASKGEDTQYF,TGCGCCAGCAAAGGGGAAGATACGCAGTATTTT,NA,TRBV5-1,many,TRBJ2-3
CASSSSLGYGYTF,TGTGCCAGCAGCTCTTCACTGGGCTATGGCTACACCTTC,NA,TRBV7-9,NA,TRBJ1-2
CASSQGLTGGGNEQFF,TGCGCCAGCAGCCAAGGGTTAACGGGGGGGGGCAATGAGCAGTTCTTC,TRBD2,TRBV4-1,NA,TRBJ2-1
CASSPGTSGGGTYEQFF,TGTGCCAGCAGCCCAGGGACTAGCGGGGGTGGTACTTATGAGCAGTTCTTC,TRBD2,TRBV27,NA,TRBJ2-1
CAIGYSNQPQHF,TGTGCCATAGGATATAGCAATCAGCCCCAGCATTTT,NA,TRBV28,NA,TRBJ1-5
CASSVSSGTRFEQFF,TGTGCCAGCAGCGTCAGCTCCGGGACTAGATTTGAGCAGTTCTTC,TRBD2,TRBV7-9,many,TRBJ2-1
CASSRGEGEAFF,TGTGCCAGCAGCCGGGGGGAGGGTGAAGCTTTCTTT,NA,TRBV7-9,NA,TRBJ1-1
CSARDHRAFYTEAFF,TGCAGTGCTAGAGATCACAGGGCATTCTACACTGAAGCTTTCTTT,NA,TRBV20-1,few,TRBJ1-1
CSLRGVAYF,TGCAGCCTTAGGGGGGTAGCGTACTTC,NA,TRBV29-1,NA,TRBJ2-7
CASSSLAGVEYEQYF,TGCGCCAGCAGCTCGCTAGCGGGAGTTGAGTACGAGCAGTACTTC,TRBD2,TRBV5-1,many,TRBJ2-7
CATSDPRDSSTDTQYF,TGTGCCACCAGTGACCCCCGGGACAGTAGCACAGATACGCAGTATTTT,TRBD1,TRBV24-1,NA,TRBJ2-3
CASSQRTGNSYEQYF,TGCGCCAGCAGCCAAAGGACAGGGAATTCCTACGAGCAGTACTTC,TRBD1,TRBV4-1,NA,TRBJ2-7
CASSQPGLASADTQYF,TGTGCCAGCAGCCAACCGGGACTAGCAAGCGCAGATACGCAGTATTTT,TRBD2,TRBV4-2,NA,TRBJ2-3
CASSYSPPDILETQYF,TGTGCCAGCAGTTACTCTCCTCCTGACATTCTCGAGACCCAGTACTTC,NA,TRBV6-2/TRBV6-3,NA,TRBJ2-5
CSVEGGLAVDEQFF,TGCAGCGTTGAAGGGGGACTAGCCGTCGATGAGCAGTTCTTC,TRBD2,TRBV29-1,many,TRBJ2-1
CASSQDVGRGSYEQYF,TGTGCCAGCAGCCAAGATGTAGGCCGGGGGTCCTACGAGCAGTACTTC,NA,TRBV3-1,few,TRBJ2-7
CSSSGDNQETQYF,TGCAGTAGCAGCGGGGATAACCAAGAGACCCAGTACTTC,TRBD2,TRBV20-1,NA,TRBJ2-5
CASSFMGSGETQYF,TGTGCCAGCAGTTTCATGGGGAGCGGGGAGACCCAGTACTTC,NA,TRBV12-3/TRBV12-4,many,TRBJ2-5
CSARDVLAAGNSPLHF,TGCAGTGCTAGAGATGTCCTGGCGGCAGGAAATTCACCCCTCCACTTT,NA,TRBV20-1,once,TRBJ1-6
CASTPDFAGYYGYTF,TGTGCCAGCACCCCAGACTTCGCAGGGTACTATGGCTACACCTTC,NA,TRBV28,many,TRBJ1-2
CSATNYEQYF,TGCAGTGCAACAAACTACGAGCAGTACTTC,NA,TRBV20-1,NA,TRBJ2-7
CASRSGTGSTQDTEAFF,TGCGCCAGCAGGTCCGGGACAGGCTCAACTCAGGACACTGAAGCTTTCTTT,TRBD1,TRBV4-1,few,TRBJ1-1
CASSEGIDRVYRKETQYF,TGTGCCAGCAGTGAAGGGATAGATAGGGTGTACCGAAAAGAGACCCAGTACTTC,NA,TRBV6-1,NA,TRBJ2-5
CSVEGVAGNNEQFF,TGCAGCGTTGAAGGGGTAGCGGGGAACAATGAGCAGTTCTTC,TRBD2,TRBV29-1,NA,TRBJ2-1
CASSFLAGDTQYF,TGTGCCAGCAGCTTCCTAGCGGGAGATACGCAGTATTTT,TRBD2,TRBV7-3,NA,TRBJ2-3
CAISEAGIDGGEQYF,TGTGCCATCAGTGAGGCAGGGATCGATGGGGGTGAGCAGTACTTC,NA,TRBV10-3,NA,TRBJ2-5
CASSFAGVDTQYF,TGTGCCAGCAGTTTCGCAGGGGTAGATACGCAGTATTTT,NA,TRBV12-3/TRBV12-4,few,TRBJ2-3
CASSYGRYNEQFF,TGTGCCAGCAGTTATGGCAGATACAATGAGCAGTTCTTC,NA,TRBV6-6,NA,TRBJ2-1
CATSPRAETNTGELFF,TGTGCCACCAGCCCACGAGCAGAGACGAACACCGGGGAGCTGTTTTTT,NA,TRBV24-1,NA,TRBJ2-2
CASRGLAGMLDTQYF,TGTGCCAGCAGGGGACTAGCGGGGATGTTGGATACGCAGTATTTT,TRBD2,TRBV12-3/TRBV12-4,NA,TRBJ2-3
CACRPRTGALGLYDEQFF,TGTGCCTGCAGACCTCGAACAGGGGCCCTGGGACTTTACGATGAGCAGTTCTTC,NA,TRBV27,NA,TRBJ2-1
CSAGQGDNYGYTF,TGCAGTGCCGGACAGGGGGATAACTATGGCTACACCTTC,TRBD1,TRBV20-1,NA,TRBJ1-2
CASSTSSGRLHEQYF,TGTGCCAGCAGTACCTCTAGCGGGAGACTGCACGAGCAGTACTTC,TRBD2,TRBV28,many,TRBJ2-7
CASSQWDRRNTGELFF,TGTGCCAGCAGCCAGTGGGACAGGCGGAACACCGGGGAGCTGTTTTTT,TRBD1,TRBV3-1,few,TRBJ2-2
CASRPGTTFNYGYTF,TGTGCCAGCAGGCCCGGGACGACGTTTAACTATGGCTACACCTTC,NA,TRBV27,NA,TRBJ1-2
CASSLSSTGGEKLFF,TGCGCCAGCAGCTTGTCATCGACAGGGGGCGAAAAACTGTTTTTT,TRBD1,TRBV5-1,many,TRBJ1-4
CASSHTSLNTEAFF,TGTGCCAGCAGCCATACCAGCCTGAACACTGAAGCTTTCTTT,NA,TRBV7-2,NA,TRBJ1-1